The 29 T cell receptor beta chains below come from one sample, sequenced in a study of OX40 agonist ivuxolimab in advanced cancers. Generated by immunoSEQ multiplex PCR, the TCRdb table keeps only in-frame clones and is missing some. The table records nearly 50,000 clones, approximately 86% of them present only once. The specimen was CD4+ or CD8+ T cells sorted from blood, collected in a trial of the OX40 agonist ivuxolimab. These receptor sequences come from an adult with an advanced solid tumor such as melanoma, head and neck, liver or kidney cancer.

The rearrangement joins TRBV9 to TRBJ1-1; TRBD1 might be the D (6 bases). The V end was cut by 4 bases, the J end by 1 base, with 14 bases between. The germline gives CDR1 SGDLS, CDR2 YYNGEE. This CDR3 is built from 15 residues. CDR3 nucleotides: TGTGCCAGCAGCCCCAGGGGATTCTCGAACACTGAAGCTTTCTTT. Amino acids: CASSPRGFSNTEAFF. Drawing the rest from reference TRBV9 and TRBJ1-1, the complete variable domain is DSGVTQTPKHLITATGQRVTLRCSPRSGDLSVYWYQQSLDQGLQFLIQYYNGEERAKGNILERFSAQQFPDLHSELNLSSLELGDSALYFCASSPRGFSNTEAFFGQGTRLTVV.

CDR3 region: CASSHRTSGGALETQYF. Here the CDR3 DNA reads TGTGCCAGCAGTCACCGGACTAGCGGGGGGGCCTTAGAGACCCAGTACTTC. The chain links TRBV7-7 to TRBJ2-5, with 15 nucleotides matching TRBD2. There are 17 residues in the CDR3. V was pared by 6 bases and J by 4 bases, with 9 bases of the junction left unmatched. CDR1 is SSHAT, CDR2 FNYEAQ, per germline (reference sequence).

The chain combines TRBV20-1 with TRBJ2-1; the D is unclear. The germline V and J ends were trimmed by 2 bases and 3 bases, with 2 bases remaining between them. Germline-derived CDR1 and CDR2 are DFQATT and SNEGSKA (reference sequence). CDR3 length equals 11 residues. CDR3 sequence: CSARNYNEQFF. The CDR3 DNA follows: TGCAGTGCTAGAAACTACAATGAGCAGTTCTTC.

The chain carries TRBV10-2 and TRBJ1-5; D is uncertain. The germline gives CDR1 WSHSY, CDR2 SAAADI. The V gene lost 6 bases and the J gene lost 6 bases, with 12 bases spanning the gap. The CDR3 sequence is 13 residues long. The CDR3 sequence: CASRGSFGQPQHF. For the CDR3, the DNA is TGCGCCAGCAGGGGGTCTTTTGGTCAGCCCCAGCATTTT.

This sequence joins TRBV6-6 and TRBJ2-1, with D perhaps matching TRBD2 (5 bases). Per the germline V gene, CDR1 is MNHNY and CDR2 is SVGAGI (reference sequence). Between the trimmed V and J ends, which lost 10 bases and 8 bases, there was a span of 24 bases. The length of the CDR3 is 15 residues. CDR3 protein: CATTRGYSGSHEQFF. The CDR3 DNA sequence: TGTGCCACCACCCGAGGGTATTCGGGGTCCCATGAGCAGTTCTTC.

CDR3: CASSSQLAGDQETQYF. DNA for the CDR3: TGTGCCAGCAGTTCCCAACTAGCGGGGGACCAAGAGACCCAGTACTTC. The V call is TRBV6-6, the J call TRBJ2-5; 11 bases fit TRBD2. Germline V lookup: CDR1 MNHNY, CDR2 SVGAGI (reference sequence). With 4 bases clipped from V and 0 bases from J, the junction kept 4 bases outside the gene matches. This CDR3 region has 16 residues.

The chain has TRBV19 and TRBJ2-7, with D unclear. The length of the CDR3 is 15 residues. Germline V gene sequence: CDR1 LNHDA, CDR2 SQIVND (reference sequence). The V end lost 3 bases, the J end lost 4 bases, and 16 bases lay between the germline ends. CDR3 coding DNA: TGTGCCAGTAGTATCTCGTACGGCGTCCTGTACGAGCAGTACTTC. Its translation: CASSISYGVLYEQYF.

The chain employs TRBV5-1 and TRBJ2-7; the D gene is possibly TRBD2 (5 bases). CDR1 and CDR2 (germline): SGHRS, YFSETQ. V lost 4 bases and J lost 0, with 5 bases in between. The CDR3 spans 12 residues. The CDR3 nucleotides read TGCGCCAGCAGCCGGGACTCCTACGAGCAGTACTTC. This encodes CASSRDSYEQYF.

The chain combines TRBV4-1 with TRBJ2-1; D is unclear. The V gene lost 3 bases and the J gene lost 3 bases, with 9 bases spanning the gap. Germline CDR1 and CDR2: MGHRA and YSYEKL. CDR3 size: 14 residues. Here the CDR3 DNA reads TGCGCCAGCAGCCAGGGTTCTCTCTACAATGAGCAGTTCTTC. The encoded protein is CASSQGSLYNEQFF.

The gene calls are TRBV27 and TRBJ2-7; 11 bases align to TRBD1. CDR3 length: 19 residues. Germline V gives CDR1 MNHEY, CDR2 SMNVEV (reference sequence). V lost 3 bases and J lost 7; bases outside the gene matches: 20. The CDR3 is CASSFLSRRTGGAVGEQYF. DNA of the CDR3: TGTGCCAGCAGTTTCCTTTCCCGACGGACAGGGGGCGCAGTAGGGGAGCAGTACTTC.

This sequence joins TRBV29-1 and TRBJ1-1, with 7 nucleotides matching TRBD1. J was trimmed by 2 bases and V by 7 bases; bases with no gene match: 7. CDR3 length: 13 amino acids. Germline CDR1 SQVTM, CDR2 ANQGSEA. CDR3 nucleotides: TGCAGCGCCCCCGGACAGGCCAACACTGAAGCTTTCTTT. This encodes CSAPGQANTEAFF. Full variable domain (remainder filled in from reference TRBV29-1 and TRBJ1-1): SAVISQKPSRDICQRGTSLTIQCQVDSQVTMMFWYRQQPGQSLTLIATANQGSEATYESGFVIDKFPISRPNLTFSTLTVSNMSPEDSSIYLCSAPGQANTEAFFGQGTRLTVV.

This clone was found once. The chain joins TRBV7-9 to TRBJ1-5; D unresolved. The ends were cut back, 5 bases at V and 2 bases at J, with 10 bases in the middle. CDR1 and CDR2 from the germline V gene are SEHNR and FQNEAQ (reference sequence). This CDR3 is 14 amino acids long. In DNA form, the CDR3 reads TGTGCCAGCAGCCAGTCACACGGCAATCAGCCCCAGCATTTT. It specifies CASSQSHGNQPQHF.

This clone appeared once. V usage is TRBV5-1 and J usage is TRBJ1-6, with D perhaps TRBD1 (6 bases). V was cut by 2 bases and J by 6 bases, with 12 bases left in between. Germline V CDR1 and CDR2: SGHRS, YFSETQ. The CDR3 is 15 residues long. The CDR3 region is CASSLTGTSNSPLHF. The DNA for the CDR3 is TGCGCCAGCAGCTTAACCGGGACATCTAATTCACCCCTCCACTTT.

The chain recombines TRBV6-5 with TRBJ2-1, with 7 positions matching TRBD2. This CDR3 spans 14 amino acids. V lost 5 bases, J lost 9 bases, and 10 bases stayed unmatched. Germline V lookup: CDR1 MNHEY, CDR2 SVGAGI. CDR3 amino acids: CASSPGLRSGEQFF. In DNA, the CDR3 is TGTGCCAGCAGTCCGGGACTAAGGAGCGGTGAGCAGTTCTTC.

The sample holds one count of this clone. The chain recombines TRBV6-1 with TRBJ2-2; 12 nucleotides match TRBD1. Germline V gene data show CDR1 as MNHNS and CDR2 as SASEGT. V was pared by 4 bases and J by 1 base, with 13 bases of the junction left unmatched. This CDR3 contains 20 residues. In DNA form, the CDR3 reads TGTGCCAGCAGTGCCGGGACAGGGGGCGGTCTAGCCCAGAACACCGGGGAGCTGTTTTTT. It yields the protein CASSAGTGGGLAQNTGELFF.

Worth noting for this clone: Germline and junction disagree at one end, which may indicate a read error. This sequence joins TRBV5-5 and TRBJ1-1; D possibly corresponds to TRBD1 (5 bases). The germline CDR1 and CDR2 sequences are SGHKS and YYEKEE (reference sequence). The CDR3 covers 13 residues. The CDR3 sequence: CARSLWGGTEAFF. In DNA, the CDR3 is TGTGCCAGAAGCTTGTGGGGGGGCACTGAAGCTTTCTTT.

Written as DNA, the CDR3 is TGTGCCAGCAGTCTGCCTAGCGGGACCAACACCGGGGAGCTGTTTTTT. Its protein is CASSLPSGTNTGELFF. The V gene is TRBV27, the J gene TRBJ2-2; 9 bases map to TRBD2. CDR1 MNHEY and CDR2 SMNVEV come from the germline V gene (reference sequence). J gave up 2 bases and V 5 bases, and 6 bases lay outside the gene matches. The CDR3 covers 16 residues.

This clone has just a few counts. This chain joins TRBV2 and TRBJ1-6; D unclear. The CDR3 loop spans 15 amino acids. Germline CDR1 SNHLY, CDR2 FYNNEI. V lost 3 bases to trimming and J lost 9 bases, with 15 bases between them. The CDR3: CASSDLGDSISPLHF. The CDR3 DNA follows: TGTGCCAGCAGTGATCTTGGTGACTCCATTTCACCCCTCCACTTT.

The V and J genes are TRBV4-1 and TRBJ2-7, with TRBD1 matching over 7 bases. The CDR3 contains 16 residues. Losses at the gene ends were 1 base for V and 2 bases for J; bases not matched to a gene: 8. Germline CDR1 is MGHRA and CDR2 is YSYEKL. The CDR3 nucleotides read TGCGCCAGCAGCCAAGTAGTCCGGGACAGACCCTACGAGCAGTACTTC. Protein sequence: CASSQVVRDRPYEQYF.

The chain has TRBV4-1 and TRBJ2-3, with 10 positions matching TRBD2. The germline CDR1 and CDR2 sequences are MGHRA and YSYEKL. This CDR3 comprises 17 residues. The trim removed 1 base at V and 5 bases at J, leaving 9 bases unmatched. The CDR3 reads CASSQVSGGASGDTQYF. The CDR3 DNA is TGCGCCAGCAGCCAAGTGAGCGGGGGGGCTTCAGGAGATACGCAGTATTTT.

The chain combines TRBV6-5 with TRBJ1-5; 7 bases line up with TRBD1. The CDR3 contains 14 residues. Per germline, CDR1 MNHEY and CDR2 SVGAGI. J was trimmed by 2 bases and V by 5 bases; bases with no gene match: 3. CDR3 region: CASSTGVGNQPQHF. The CDR3 DNA sequence: TGTGCCAGCAGTACAGGGGTCGGCAATCAGCCCCAGCATTTT.

J is TRBJ2-3 and V is TRBV27, with 7 nucleotides matching TRBD1. Germline lookup yields CDR1 MNHEY and CDR2 SMNVEV (reference sequence). The CDR3 contains 17 residues. The trim removed 7 bases at V and 2 bases at J, leaving 15 bases unmatched. Written as DNA, the CDR3 is TGTGCCAGCACCGAGGACAGGCCGCTGCTTACCACAGATACGCAGTATTTT. Its protein is CASTEDRPLLTTDTQYF.

This chain uses TRBV18 with TRBJ2-7, with TRBD1 matching over 9 bases. The CDR3 totals 15 residues. V shed 3 bases and J 3 bases; nucleotides not matched to a gene: 6. Germline CDR1 and CDR2: KGHSH and LQKENI. CDR3 residues: CASSPQPGQGYEQYF. In DNA, the CDR3 is TGTGCCAGCTCACCCCAGCCGGGACAGGGCTACGAGCAGTACTTC. Full variable domain (missing parts from reference TRBV18 and TRBJ2-7): NAGVMQNPRHLVRRRGQEARLRCSPMKGHSHVYWYRQLPEEGLKFMVYLQKENIIDESGMPKERFSAEFPKEGPSILRIQQVVRGDSAAYFCASSPQPGQGYEQYFGPGTRLTVT.

This sequence joins TRBV10-3 and TRBJ2-3, with 8 bases lining up with TRBD2. The CDR3 is 14 amino acids. V dropped 7 bases and J dropped 0; count of bases not matched to a gene: 3. Germline values: CDR1 ENHRY, CDR2 SYGVKD. This CDR3 is CAITRGGSTDTQYF. The DNA for the CDR3 is TGTGCCATCACCCGGGGGGGTAGCACAGATACGCAGTATTTT.

The rearrangement links TRBV5-4 to TRBJ2-1; 10 nucleotides match TRBD1. Germline CDR1 reads SGHNT; CDR2 reads YYREEE (reference sequence). With 4 bases clipped from V and 4 bases from J, the junction kept 2 bases outside the gene matches. There are 14 residues in the CDR3. The DNA of the CDR3 is TGTGCCAGCAGCGCGGGACAGGGGTACAATGAGCAGTTCTTC. Translating it yields CASSAGQGYNEQFF.

The rearrangement links TRBV10-3 to TRBJ1-6; 8 bases fit TRBD1. The CDR3 has 15 residues. CDR1 is ENHRY, CDR2 SYGVKD, per germline. With V trimmed by 10 bases and J by 4 bases, 9 bases remained unmatched. CDR3 amino acids: CATWTGQNYNSPLHF. CDR3 in DNA: TGTGCCACCTGGACAGGGCAGAATTATAATTCACCCCTCCACTTT.

CDR3 region: CASSQELGGPYEQYF. Written as DNA, the CDR3 is TGTGCCAGCAGCCAAGAACTGGGGGGCCCCTACGAGCAGTACTTC. The chain couples TRBV4-2 to TRBJ2-7, with D perhaps matching TRBD1 or TRBD2 (6 bases each). CDR3 length: 15 residues. Between the trimmed V and J ends, which lost 0 bases and 2 bases, there was a span of 11 bases. Germline CDR1 is LGHNA and CDR2 is YNFKEQ.

The chain recombines TRBV15 with TRBJ1-2; D unresolved. The CDR3 spans 14 residues. From germline, CDR1 is LNHNV and CDR2 YYDKDF (reference sequence). Trimming removed 0 bases at V and 3 bases at J, with 8 bases between. In nucleotides, the CDR3 is TGTGCCACCAGCAGAGATACCCCAGACTATGGCTACACCTTC. Translated, it gives CATSRDTPDYGYTF.

This clone came up once. This chain links TRBV28 with TRBJ2-5, with TRBD1 matching 8 bases. CDR1 is MDHEN and CDR2 is SYDVKM in the germline V gene. The V gene end was trimmed by 5 bases and the J gene end by 5 bases; junction bases not matched to a gene: 7. This CDR3 has 14 residues. The CDR3 reads CASSPGQGWETQYF. The CDR3 nucleotides read TGTGCCAGCAGTCCTGGACAGGGCTGGGAGACCCAGTACTTC.